This TCR beta chain derives from a study of shared clonotypes between healthy human individuals. Trimming removed 1 base from V and 5 bases from J, with 17 bases in between. Germline V lookup: CDR1 SGHAT, CDR2 FQNNGV. This CDR3 contains 16 residues. Measured with immunoSEQ multiplex PCR; TCRdb has only the in-frame clones, and not every one. In the table there are some 500,000 clones, about 95% of which are singletons. The sample holds one count of this clone. Its antigen remains unknown. Study results and caveats: Non-shared clonotypes were found to have lower generation probabilities than the clonotypes that were shared by all four of the sorted-subset donors.

Healthy and HIV-negative, the adult donors had no recent acute infections or vaccinations. The sequence derives from a woman aged 25 to 45 in good health. The sequenced sample was naive CD4+ T cells sorted from blood. Noted subset: CD45RA+ positively selected. The chain uses TRBV11-2 and TRBJ2-5; no clear D gene. CDR3 DNA: TGTGCCAGCAGCTTAGGGGGATTCGGCCTGGGGGAGACCCAGTACTTC. It is translated as CASSLGGFGLGETQYF.